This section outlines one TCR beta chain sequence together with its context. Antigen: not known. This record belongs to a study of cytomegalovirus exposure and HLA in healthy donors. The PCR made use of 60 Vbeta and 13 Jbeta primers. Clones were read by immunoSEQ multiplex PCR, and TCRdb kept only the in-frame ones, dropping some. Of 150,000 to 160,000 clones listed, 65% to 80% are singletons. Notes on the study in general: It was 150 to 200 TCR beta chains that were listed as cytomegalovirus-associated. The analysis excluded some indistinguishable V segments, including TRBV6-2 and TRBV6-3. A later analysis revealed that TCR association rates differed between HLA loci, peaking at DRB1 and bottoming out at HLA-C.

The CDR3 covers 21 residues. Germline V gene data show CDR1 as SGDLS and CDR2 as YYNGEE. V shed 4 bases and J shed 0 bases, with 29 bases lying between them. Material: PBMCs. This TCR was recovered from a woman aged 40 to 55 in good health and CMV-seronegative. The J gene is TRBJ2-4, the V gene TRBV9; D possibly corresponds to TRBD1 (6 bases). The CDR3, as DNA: TGTGCCAGCAGCTTAACCGCCGGGACACGTCTGAGCGGAGAAGCCAAAAACATTCAGTACTTC. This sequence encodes CASSLTAGTRLSGEAKNIQYF.